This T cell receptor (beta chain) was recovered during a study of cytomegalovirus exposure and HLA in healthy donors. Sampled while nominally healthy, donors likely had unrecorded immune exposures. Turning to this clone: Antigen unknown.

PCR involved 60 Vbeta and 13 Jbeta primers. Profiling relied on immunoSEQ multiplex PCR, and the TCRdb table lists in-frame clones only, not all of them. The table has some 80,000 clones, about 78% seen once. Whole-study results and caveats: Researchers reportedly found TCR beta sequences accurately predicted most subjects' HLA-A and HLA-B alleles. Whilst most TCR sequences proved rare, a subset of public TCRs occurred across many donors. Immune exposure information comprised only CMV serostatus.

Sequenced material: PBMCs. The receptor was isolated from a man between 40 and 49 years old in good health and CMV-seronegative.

CDR3 loop: CASTGLAGEDTQYF. CDR3 bases: TGCGCCAGCACAGGGTTAGCGGGAGAAGATACGCAGTATTTT. J is TRBJ2-3 and V is TRBV5-1; 9 nucleotides line up with TRBD2. Germline V gene lookup returns CDR1 SGHRS and CDR2 YFSETQ. CDR3 length equals 14 residues. Trimming at V came to 6 bases and at J to 5 bases, leaving 7 bases not matched to a gene.